This TCR beta chain was recovered during a study of T cell responses to AZD1222 COVID-19 vaccine. Study conclusions and caveats: It was only after the peak T cell response that any repertoires were sampled. Unmutated regions of variants are reportedly targeted by nearly half of spike-specific TCRs. Spike-specific TCR breadth and depth were elevated following two AZD1222 doses.

Trimming pared 4 bases from V and 8 bases from J, leaving 14 bases between. Germline-derived CDR1 and CDR2 are SNHLY and FYNNEI. The CDR3 length is 13 residues. This clone was picked up one time. The target antigen is unknown. This table comes from immunoSEQ multiplex PCR, and its TCRdb copy is limited to in-frame clones, with some not included. The table lists 90,000 to 150,000 clones, roughly 86% of them singletons. This TCR was recovered from an adult who received the AZD1222 COVID-19 vaccine. The V call is TRBV2, the J call TRBJ1-2, with D tentatively TRBD1 (6 bases). The sample here was peripheral blood, taken 28 days after the second AZD1222 dose. CDR3 sequence: CASSGAGTRGYTF. The CDR3 bases are TGTGCCAGCAGTGGGGCAGGGACAAGAGGCTACACCTTC.